Shown below are 19 T cell receptor beta chains from a single sample sequenced in a study of beta chain features in type 1 diabetes (dated by TCRdb to the late 2010s). Preparation of the library involved the immunoSEQ multiplex PCR assay. All of the isolated RNA was reverse transcribed with the High Capacity cDNA Reverse Transcription Kit, so expressed TCRB transcripts were sequenced. Imported from immuneACCESS, the table was reduced by TCRdb to in-frame sequences with V and J called. These copies leave out some clones; in studies compared against another copy, an unresolved V gene accounts for under half, and the cause of the remainder is not known. In all, the sample holds 200,000 to 250,000 clones, and around 68% of those were seen once. The ten largest make up around 0.05% of the sample. The sample consisted of naive CD4+ T cells from blood. The cell subset or site tag for this specimen amounts to: true naive CD4+ T cells. The receptors come from a man aged 25-40 years in good health.

This clone was observed a handful of times. The V gene is TRBV7-2, the J gene TRBJ2-3; 8 nucleotides align to TRBD2. The CDR3 contains 15 residues. V was clipped by 5 bases and J by 4 bases; unmatched bases: 8. The germline gives CDR1 SGHTA, CDR2 FQGNSA. The CDR3 is CASSPRGREADTQYF. Written as DNA, the CDR3 is TGTGCCAGCAGCCCCCGGGGGCGGGAGGCAGATACGCAGTATTTT.

The chain uses TRBV29-1 and TRBJ2-3; 9 bases match TRBD2. The V gene end was trimmed by 1 base and the J gene end by 6 bases; junction bases not matched to a gene: 8. The CDR3 runs to 15 residues. Germline V CDR1 and CDR2: SQVTM, ANQGSEA. CDR3 DNA: TGCAGCGTTGAAGGGGAGCGGGGGGCCAGGGATACGCAGTATTTT. Translating gives CSVEGERGARDTQYF.

The CDR3 reads CAWSRGSTYEQYF. For the CDR3, the DNA is TGTGCCTGGAGCAGGGGGAGCACCTACGAGCAGTACTTC. The gene calls are TRBV30 and TRBJ2-7; 7 nucleotides align to TRBD1. Losses at the gene ends were 3 bases for V and 2 bases for J; bases not matched to a gene: 4. The germline gives CDR1 GTSNPN, CDR2 SVGIG (reference sequence). The CDR3 is made up of 13 amino acids.

The V and J genes are TRBV7-9 and TRBJ2-1; the D is unclear. The CDR3 has 15 residues. Per the germline V gene, CDR1 is SEHNR and CDR2 is FQNEAQ (reference sequence). V gave up 2 bases and J gave up 4 bases, with 12 bases separating them. Here the CDR3 DNA reads TGTGCCAGCAGCTTAAAGGCTAACTCTTACAATGAGCAGTTCTTC. This codes for CASSLKANSYNEQFF.

J is TRBJ2-7 and V is TRBV7-6, with a possible D match to TRBD2 (5 bases). In germline, CDR1 is SGHVS, CDR2 FNYEAQ. Trimming took off 5 bases at V and 1 base at J, with 15 bases between the two ends. The CDR3 sequence is 15 residues long. The CDR3 loop is CASSMLPGSSYEQYF. CDR3 sequence (DNA): TGTGCCAGCAGCATGCTTCCGGGGTCTTCCTACGAGCAGTACTTC.

V is TRBV5-1 and J is TRBJ2-1; 7 nucleotides match TRBD2. This CDR3 region has 16 residues. From germline, CDR1 is SGHRS and CDR2 YFSETQ. V lost 3 bases, J lost 3 bases, and 9 bases stayed unmatched. The CDR3 sequence is CASSSAAGTGYNEQFF. The CDR3 nucleotides read TGCGCCAGCAGCTCCGCAGCGGGAACGGGCTACAATGAGCAGTTCTTC.

This sequence joins TRBV7-2 and TRBJ2-3; 7 bases match TRBD1. The CDR3 loop spans 14 amino acids. CDR1 is SGHTA and CDR2 is FQGNSA in the germline V gene. Trimming took 5 bases from V and 3 from J; bases not matched to a gene: 5. The CDR3 DNA reads as TGTGCCAGCAGCCGACCGGGACAGACAGATACGCAGTATTTT. Its translation: CASSRPGQTDTQYF.

The chain couples TRBV5-1 to TRBJ2-1, with TRBD2 matching over 12 bases. Germline trimming cut 0 bases from V and 8 bases from J; bases unmatched to any gene: 3. This CDR3 contains 15 residues. The germline CDR1 and CDR2 sequences are SGHRS and YFSETQ. Here the CDR3 reads CASSLGLAGVDEQFF. The CDR3 DNA is TGCGCCAGCAGCTTGGGACTAGCGGGAGTTGATGAGCAGTTCTTC.

Only one count was recorded for this clone. The DNA of the CDR3 is TGCAGCGTGACGGACAGGGAAGGCACTGAAGCTTTCTTT. This encodes CSVTDREGTEAFF. This chain joins TRBV29-1 and TRBJ1-1; 8 positions match TRBD1. The germline gives CDR1 SQVTM, CDR2 ANQGSEA. CDR3 size: 13 residues. V was pared by 6 bases and J by 4 bases, with 7 bases of the junction left unmatched.

The V and J genes are TRBV6-5 and TRBJ2-3; 7 bases line up with TRBD2. Per the germline V gene, CDR1 is MNHEY and CDR2 is SVGAGI. With V trimmed by 7 bases and J by 2 bases, 6 bases remained unmatched. The CDR3 is 14 residues long. CDR3 loop: CASTLAGPTDTQYF. The CDR3 nucleotides are TGTGCCAGCACCTTAGCGGGCCCCACAGATACGCAGTATTTT.

V is TRBV15 and J is TRBJ1-1; a weak D match, TRBD1 (6 bases). The CDR3 is made up of 15 amino acids. Germline V CDR1 and CDR2: LNHNV, YYDKDF (reference sequence). With 5 bases removed from V and 0 bases from J, the gap between germline ends came to 13 bases. The CDR3: CATSSRTDMNTEAFF. The CDR3 DNA follows: TGTGCCACCAGCTCCCGGACAGATATGAACACTGAAGCTTTCTTT. Complete variable domain (other parts from reference TRBV15 and TRBJ1-1): DAMVIQNPRYQVTQFGKPVTLSCSQTLNHNVMYWYQQKSSQAPKLLFHYYDKDFNNEADTPDNFQSRRPNTSFCFLDIRSPGLGDTAMYLCATSSRTDMNTEAFFGQGTRLTVV.

The rearrangement uses TRBV7-9 and TRBJ1-1; D unresolved. CDR1 SEHNR and CDR2 FQNEAQ come from the germline V gene (reference sequence). CDR3 size: 13 residues. V lost 5 bases to trimming and J lost 1 base, with 8 bases between them. Here the CDR3 reads CASSPSGNTEAFF. Here the CDR3 DNA reads TGTGCCAGCAGCCCGAGCGGGAACACTGAAGCTTTCTTT.

On this clone: Other DNA sequences from this sample encode an identical CDR3 as well. The gene calls are TRBV5-1 and TRBJ2-1; TRBD1 is a possible D gene (5 bases). This CDR3 has 14 amino acids. Germline V CDR1 and CDR2: SGHRS, YFSETQ. V was trimmed by 2 bases and J by 2 bases, leaving 8 bases between them. The CDR3 is CASSLGQTYNEQFF. The DNA for the CDR3 is TGCGCCAGCAGCTTAGGACAAACCTACAATGAGCAGTTCTTC.

This clone was recorded a few times. V is TRBV2 and J is TRBJ2-3, with TRBD2 matching 11 bases. Germline lookup yields CDR1 SNHLY and CDR2 FYNNEI. The ends lost 7 bases at V and 4 bases at J; junction bases unmatched: 10. The CDR3 has 16 residues. The CDR3 is CASIPIAGGGPDTQYF. The CDR3 bases are TGTGCCAGCATTCCTATAGCGGGAGGGGGGCCAGATACGCAGTATTTT.

CDR3 sequence (DNA): TGTGCCAGCAGCGTTGGAGCGGGAGAAAACGAGCAGTACTTC. The encoded protein is CASSVGAGENEQYF. V usage is TRBV9 and J usage is TRBJ2-7, with 8 bases fitting TRBD2. Trimming at V came to 2 bases and at J to 5 bases, leaving 6 bases not matched to a gene. Germline CDR1 reads SGDLS; CDR2 reads YYNGEE. This CDR3 region has 14 residues.

The chain uses TRBV6-7 and TRBJ2-1; possible D gene TRBD1, 5 bases. TRBV6-7 is recorded as an ORF, its role being uncertain. The CDR3 spans 11 residues. The germline V and J ends were trimmed by 2 bases and 12 bases, with 8 bases remaining between them. The CDR3 loop is CASSYGQGQFF. CDR3 nucleotides: TGTGCCAGCAGTTACGGGCAGGGGCAGTTCTTC.

The chain carries TRBV18 and TRBJ2-7; 8 bases align to TRBD1. The CDR3 consists of 14 residues. Trimming took 2 bases from V and 6 from J; bases not matched to a gene: 6. Germline CDR1 KGHSH, CDR2 LQKENI. The DNA for the CDR3 is TGTGCCAGCTCACCAGCGGACAGGGCGGGCGAGCAGTACTTC. Translated: CASSPADRAGEQYF.

The J gene is TRBJ1-6, the V gene TRBV14; D gene uncertain. The CDR3 runs 12 residues. Deletions cut 0 bases from V and 13 bases from J, with 7 bases between. Germline CDR1 is SGHDN and CDR2 is FVKESK. This CDR3 reads CASSQEVGPLHF. Here the CDR3 DNA reads TGTGCCAGCAGCCAAGAGGTGGGTCCCCTCCACTTT.

The chain links TRBV30 to TRBJ1-5; D gene ambiguous. Germline V lookup: CDR1 GTSNPN, CDR2 SVGIG (reference sequence). V dropped 0 bases and J dropped 12 bases, with 12 bases sitting between them. The CDR3 loop spans 12 amino acids. DNA for the CDR3: TGTGCCTGGAGTGTACCTGGAGGAAGCCAGCATTTT. It translates to CAWSVPGGSQHF.